Sequencing of this TCR beta chain was carried out in a study of molecular identifiers for immune sequencing clone quantification (dated by TCRdb to the late 2010s). About the study as a whole: For a replicate experiment, RNA from about 21,000 or 97,000 naive CD8 T cells was divided into five aliquots, of which four were sequenced. This methods study benchmarked molecular-identifier clustering-based TCR repertoire sequencing (MIDCIRS) and TCR RNA copy counting, using CD8 T cells to do so.

Libraries were made using PCR. Sequencing instrument: Illumina HiSeq 4000. Preparation of bulk TCR libraries followed a previously described approach, with the TCR primers listed in Table S5. Purification of total RNA was performed with the Qiagen AllPrep DNA/RNA kit. Before any analysis, reads coming from multiple sequencing runs of the same library were combined into one pool. Processing in the source paper ran as follows. Reads were retained only if an exact TCR constant sequence was present, and the retained reads were trimmed to 150 nt and grouped according to their 12-nt molecular barcodes. Reads in each barcode group were sub-clustered using a 15% Levenshtein threshold, and a quality-weighted consensus sequence was built for each RNA molecule. Non-functional sequences were discarded, and so were lower-count sequences lying one edit away from another sequence. Based on fitting two negative binomial distributions, any barcode sub-cluster with under 20% of the maximum read count was discarded. TCRdb reran the public reads through fastp at Q25 and MiXCR, keeping productive beta chains. Entries that share a CDR3 protein sequence are merged under the most common genes and DNA. The V and J calls reflect TCRdb's pipeline rather than the authors' work. The sample table lists 350,000 or so distinct CDR3 sequences, over 20% of them with a count of one. Of the sample, about 0.81% falls within the top ten clones.

Based on the germline V gene (reference sequence), the CDR1 and CDR2 sequences are SSHAT and FNYEAQ. The cysteine opens and the phenylalanine closes a CDR3 of 16 amino acids. Only the CDR3 part of the read is kept: 48 bases, read in frame from the first base. Libraries of naive CD8 T cells were built from approximately 20,000 to 980,000 sorted cells, with 10%, 30% or 50% of the purified RNA used. Naive CD8 T cells, defined as CD8+CD4-CCR7+CD45RA+, were FACS-sorted into RLT Plus buffer on a BD FACSAria II. Nine to eleven TCR copies' worth of Jurkat RNA were spiked into about 20,000-1,100,000 naive CD8 T cell samples to test detection sensitivity. CD8 T cells were enriched using RosetteSep CD8+ T Cell Enrichment Cocktail and Ficoll-Paque, and the enriched cells then underwent ACK red cell lysis. Results and caveats for the whole study, not just this receptor: In CMV-specific effector cells, clones with more than 20 RNA copies contained over 97% of molecules, whereas in naive cells such clones contained under 1% of molecules. Without barcode sub-clustering, chimeric consensus sequences inflated TCR diversity; chimeras reached as high as 47%. Spiked-in Jurkat TCR RNA equivalent to a single cell was reported to be detectable even among over 800,000 naive CD8 T cells. Spiked-in Jurkat TCR RNA (10 copies' worth), which is not part of the donor repertoire, was contained in the naive libraries. Highly expanded clone sizes could be underestimated because identical TCR molecules may share a barcode. Modeling estimated around 3 recovered TCR RNA copies per cell, compared with about 10 by digital PCR, which implies 30% to 35% capture efficiency.

The table lists this clonotype with many counts. There is no known antigen for this receptor. One end of the junction varies from germline; a read error may be responsible. The sequence links TRBV7-7 to TRBJ2-2; TRBD2 matches 8 bases in the middle. The specimen sequenced was naive CD8+ T cells from blood, with Jurkat cell RNA spiked in. The sample's cell subset or site label is to be understood as: FACS-sorted CD8+CD4-CCR7+CD45RA+ naive T cells. The TCR sequence derives from a human donor in good health. Some libraries in this study had Jurkat cell RNA spiked in. Here is the DNA: TGTGCTAGCAGCTTAGAGCACCCTAGCGGGACCGGGGAGCTGTTTTTT. This is translated as CASSLEHPSGTGELFF.